Following are 29 T cell receptor beta chains from one sample sequenced in a study of blood T cell repertoires in COVID-19. Profiling relied on immunoSEQ multiplex PCR, and the TCRdb table lists in-frame clones only, not all of them. The sample contains some 130,000 clones, more than 75% of which appear only once. The specimen was peripheral blood. The origin of the receptors is a woman in her forties or fifties who had recovered from COVID-19.

The chain has TRBV7-8 and TRBJ2-1, with TRBD2 matching 11 bases. Germline values: CDR1 SGHVS, CDR2 FQNEAQ. Trimming cost V 1 base and J 9 bases; bases outside gene matches: 5. The CDR3 consists of 15 residues. CDR3 bases: TGTGCCAGCAGCTTAGTAGCGGGGGGGCTTAGTGAGCAGTTCTTC. Residues: CASSLVAGGLSEQFF. Combining the CDR3 with reference TRBV7-8 and TRBJ2-1 gives the whole variable domain GAGVSQSPRYKVAKRGQDVALRCDPISGHVSLFWYQQALGQGPEFLTYFQNEAQLDKSGLPSDRFFAERPEGSVSTLKIQRTQQEDSAVYLCASSLVAGGLSEQFFGPGTRLTVL.

This chain joins TRBV2 and TRBJ2-2; 8 bases match TRBD2. This CDR3 is 17 amino acids long. The V and J ends lost 7 bases and 1 base, in that order; junction bases with no gene match: 11. Looked up from germline, CDR1 is SNHLY and CDR2 is FYNNEI. The CDR3 DNA is TGTGCCAGCAACGGACTCCCGGGAGGGGGGAACACCGGGGAGCTGTTTTTT. It specifies CASNGLPGGGNTGELFF.

This clone appeared a single time. The chain has TRBV5-5 and TRBJ1-4, with D uncertain. Germline values: CDR1 SGHKS, CDR2 YYEKEE (reference sequence). V lost 0 bases, J lost 8 bases, and 11 bases lay in between. CDR3 size: 14 residues. In nucleotides, the CDR3 is TGTGCCAGCAGCTTGGGGGGAACGGGAGAAAAACTGTTTTTT. Its protein is CASSLGGTGEKLFF. Looking up the rest from reference TRBV5-5 and TRBJ1-4 gives the full variable domain: DAGVTQSPTHLIKTRGQQVTLRCSPISGHKSVSWYQQVLGQGPQFIFQYYEKEERGRGNFPDRFSARQFPNYSSELNVNALLLGDSALYLCASSLGGTGEKLFFGSGTQLSVL.

The chain links TRBV19 to TRBJ1-1; D perhaps matches TRBD1 (6 bases). V lost 6 bases, J lost 4 bases, and 9 bases lay in between. Germline CDR1 reads LNHDA; CDR2 reads SQIVND (reference sequence). CDR3 length equals 12 residues. The CDR3: CASRGQRTEAFF. In nucleotides, the CDR3 is TGTGCCAGTAGAGGACAGCGCACTGAAGCTTTCTTT.

The genes are TRBV12-3 or TRBV12-4 and TRBJ2-5; tentatively, D is TRBD1 (6 bases). This CDR3 contains 13 residues. The V and J ends lost 6 bases and 5 bases respectively, with 13 bases between them. The CDR3 here is CASSPLTGETQYF. The CDR3 DNA reads TGTGCCAGCAGCCCACTAACAGGGGAGACCCAGTACTTC.

V is TRBV5-1 and J is TRBJ2-1; 11 nucleotides match TRBD2. Germline CDR1 and CDR2: SGHRS and YFSETQ. The V gene end was trimmed by 4 bases and the J gene end by 7 bases; junction bases not matched to a gene: 7. This CDR3 contains 15 residues. The CDR3 DNA reads TGCGCCAGCAGCCCACTAGCGGGGGCGAGGAATGAGCAGTTCTTC. Translated, it gives CASSPLAGARNEQFF.

V and J are TRBV23-1 and TRBJ1-1, with D maybe TRBD1 (5 bases). TRBV23-1 is an ORF, with its function uncertain. This CDR3 is 16 amino acids long. The V end lost 0 bases, the J end lost 10 bases, and 21 bases lay between the germline ends. As DNA, the CDR3 is TGCGCCAGCAGTCAATCTGGCAGGAGGGCCGGGGGGTCAGCTTTCTTT. Its translation is CASSQSGRRAGGSAFF.

The V and J genes are TRBV6-2 or TRBV6-3 and TRBJ2-2; 11 bases match TRBD2. V was clipped by 0 bases and J by 6 bases; unmatched bases: 0. Per the germline V gene, CDR1 is MNHEY and CDR2 is SVGEGT. This CDR3 contains 15 residues. Written as DNA, the CDR3 is TGTGCCAGCAGTTACTCGACTAGCGGGGCCGGGGAGCTGTTTTTT. Translating it yields CASSYSTSGAGELFF.

The chain carries TRBV19 and TRBJ1-4, with TRBD1 identical over 7 bases. V was pared by 5 bases and J by 5 bases, with 2 bases of the junction left unmatched. This CDR3 is built from 13 residues. Germline CDR1 reads LNHDA; CDR2 reads SQIVND (reference sequence). The CDR3 DNA is TGTGCCAGTAGTGGACAGGACAATGAAAAACTGTTTTTT. It encodes CASSGQDNEKLFF. Full variable domain (remainder filled in from reference TRBV19 and TRBJ1-4): DGGITQSPKYLFRKEGQNVTLSCEQNLNHDAMYWYRQDPGQGLRLIYYSQIVNDFQKGDIAEGYSVSREKKESFPLTVTSAQKNPTAFYLCASSGQDNEKLFFGSGTQLSVL.

V and J are TRBV5-1 and TRBJ2-3; no clear D. Trimming pared 4 bases from V and 0 bases from J, leaving 12 bases between. CDR3 length: 15 amino acids. The germline V gene has CDR1 SGHRS and CDR2 YFSETQ. Here the CDR3 DNA reads TGCGCCAGCAGCCGAGACTCACCTAGCACAGATACGCAGTATTTT. Protein: CASSRDSPSTDTQYF.

CDR3 bases: TGCGCCAGCAGCTTGACGACAGGTGGAAACACTGAAGCTTTCTTT. Protein sequence: CASSLTTGGNTEAFF. The chain has TRBV5-1 and TRBJ1-1; possibly TRBD1 for D (6 bases). V was trimmed by 1 base and J by 2 bases, leaving 12 bases between them. The CDR3 has 15 residues. Germline V CDR1 and CDR2: SGHRS, YFSETQ.

Written as DNA, the CDR3 is TGTGCCAGCAGCTTCTCCGGGACAGAGAACACTGAAGCTTTCTTT. Protein product: CASSFSGTENTEAFF. The chain joins TRBV7-2 to TRBJ1-1; 7 bases are a match to TRBD1. The V and J ends lost 3 bases and 1 base, in that order; junction bases with no gene match: 5. Per germline, CDR1 SGHTA and CDR2 FQGNSA. The CDR3 has 15 amino acids.

This clone appeared a single time. V is TRBV19 and J is TRBJ1-2; D is perhaps TRBD1 (6 bases). This CDR3 has 14 residues. Germline CDR1 LNHDA, CDR2 SQIVND (reference sequence). Trimming shortened V by 1 base and J by 4 bases, and 10 bases separated the two germline ends. This chain's CDR3 is CASSIAQGIYGYTF. CDR3 coding DNA: TGTGCCAGTAGTATAGCACAGGGAATCTATGGCTACACCTTC.

The V call is TRBV28, the J call TRBJ2-7; a weak D match, TRBD1 (6 bases). CDR1 and CDR2 from the germline V gene are MDHEN and SYDVKM. The V end was cut by 3 bases, the J end by 3 bases, with 18 bases between. The CDR3 contains 16 residues. CDR3 nucleotide sequence: TGTGCCAGCAGTTTCAGGCAGGGGAACCCGAACTACGAGCAGTACTTC. This encodes CASSFRQGNPNYEQYF. Full variable domain (rest looked up from reference TRBV28 and TRBJ2-7): DVKVTQSSRYLVKRTGEKVFLECVQDMDHENMFWYRQDPGLGLRLIYFSYDVKMKEKGDIPEGYSVSREKKERFSLILESASTNQTSMYLCASSFRQGNPNYEQYFGPGTRLTVT.

The J gene is TRBJ2-2, the V gene TRBV5-6; D is uncertain. The germline gives CDR1 SGHDT, CDR2 YYEEEE. This CDR3 spans 15 amino acids. V was clipped by 0 bases and J by 6 bases, with 12 bases between them. Written as DNA, the CDR3 is TGTGCCAGCAGCTTGGCCTGGTCCGGTCCCGGGGAGCTGTTTTTT. Translation: CASSLAWSGPGELFF.

The chain combines TRBV29-1 with TRBJ1-2; 12 positions agree with TRBD1. The CDR3 loop spans 14 amino acids. Germline CDR1 is SQVTM and CDR2 is ANQGSEA. Unmatched junction bases numbered 6, after V lost 6 bases and J lost 4 bases. The CDR3 DNA is TGCAGCGTGACTGGGACAGGGGGCAGCTATGGCTACACCTTC. It specifies CSVTGTGGSYGYTF.

The chain joins TRBV29-1 to TRBJ2-7; 8 nucleotides match TRBD1. CDR1 and CDR2 from the germline V gene are SQVTM and ANQGSEA. V was clipped by 4 bases and J by 0 bases; unmatched bases: 8. This CDR3 has 15 residues. CDR3 loop: CSVVPSGTGSYEQYF. The CDR3 nucleotides are TGCAGCGTTGTCCCCTCCGGGACAGGCTCCTACGAGCAGTACTTC.

The J gene is TRBJ2-7, the V gene TRBV6-5; TRBD2 matches at 9 bases. This CDR3 has 14 amino acids. With 5 bases clipped from V and 8 bases from J, the junction kept 10 bases outside the gene matches. Germline lookup yields CDR1 MNHEY and CDR2 SVGAGI. The CDR3 here is CASSRAGGQGKQYF. The CDR3 coding sequence is TGTGCCAGCAGTAGAGCGGGGGGCCAGGGGAAGCAGTACTTC.

The chain is built from TRBV7-8 and TRBJ2-3; D may be TRBD2 (7 bases). With 3 bases removed from V and 5 bases from J, the gap between germline ends came to 15 bases. The CDR3 has 15 amino acids. Germline lookup yields CDR1 SGHVS and CDR2 FQNEAQ. The CDR3 bases are TGTGCCAGCAGCTTGTGGGGGGGCGCCGTAGATACGCAGTATTTT. Translation: CASSLWGGAVDTQYF.

This chain joins TRBV19 and TRBJ2-3; 7 bases fit TRBD2. V dropped 4 bases and J dropped 4; count of bases not matched to a gene: 8. The CDR3 consists of 15 residues. Looked up from germline, CDR1 is LNHDA and CDR2 is SQIVND (reference sequence). The CDR3 reads CASSTAGVGADTQYF. The CDR3 DNA is TGTGCCAGTAGTACCGCGGGGGTTGGAGCAGATACGCAGTATTTT. Full variable domain (remainder filled in from reference TRBV19 and TRBJ2-3): DGGITQSPKYLFRKEGQNVTLSCEQNLNHDAMYWYRQDPGQGLRLIYYSQIVNDFQKGDIAEGYSVSREKKESFPLTVTSAQKNPTAFYLCASSTAGVGADTQYFGPGTRLTVL.

Here the CDR3 DNA reads TGTGCCACCAGCCGGGACACAGTCTACGAGCAGTACTTC. It yields the protein CATSRDTVYEQYF. The chain links TRBV15 to TRBJ2-7; tentatively, D is TRBD1 (6 bases). CDR1 and CDR2 from the germline V gene are LNHNV and YYDKDF (reference sequence). V dropped 5 bases and J dropped 3 bases, with 11 bases sitting between them. The CDR3 has 13 amino acids.

This clone was found once. The genes are TRBV27 and TRBJ2-1, with no clear D. Trimming stripped 3 bases from V and 7 bases from J, with 13 bases between. This CDR3 has 14 residues. Germline lookup yields CDR1 MNHEY and CDR2 SMNVEV (reference sequence). In DNA form, the CDR3 reads TGTGCCAGCAGTTTCACTAATTCTCGAAATGAGCAGTTCTTC. It encodes CASSFTNSRNEQFF.

This rearrangement joins TRBV6-5 to TRBJ2-2; the D gene is possibly TRBD2 (6 bases). This CDR3 spans 13 amino acids. With 11 bases removed from V and 6 bases from J, the gap between germline ends came to 16 bases. In germline, CDR1 is MNHEY, CDR2 SVGAGI. CDR3 region: CAGRPSVAGELFF. As DNA, the CDR3 is TGTGCCGGGAGGCCTAGCGTGGCCGGGGAGCTGTTTTTT.

The chain recombines TRBV7-3 with TRBJ2-2; TRBD2 aligns across 7 bases. The CDR3 is made up of 14 amino acids. V was clipped by 7 bases and J by 0 bases; unmatched bases: 2. Germline V gene data show CDR1 as SGHTA and CDR2 as FQGTGA. The CDR3 region is CASTLAANTGELFF. CDR3 sequence (DNA): TGTGCCAGCACCCTAGCGGCGAACACCGGGGAGCTGTTTTTT.

The V gene is TRBV2, the J gene TRBJ1-1; D unclear. CDR3 length equals 14 residues. V lost 4 bases to trimming and J lost 2 bases, with 11 bases between them. Germline values: CDR1 SNHLY, CDR2 FYNNEI. This CDR3 reads CASSAFGVNTEAFF. The DNA for the CDR3 is TGTGCCAGCAGTGCTTTCGGGGTTAACACTGAAGCTTTCTTT.

The J gene is TRBJ2-1, the V gene TRBV5-4, with a tentative D call TRBD2 (5 bases). The CDR3 loop spans 15 amino acids. CDR1 and CDR2 (germline): SGHNT, YYREEE (reference sequence). Trimming left V 1 base short and J 2 bases short, with 10 bases between. The CDR3 region has the DNA TGTGCCAGCAGCTTGTATAGCGTAGCCTACAATGAGCAGTTCTTC. This codes for CASSLYSVAYNEQFF.

The CDR3 is CASSLVIGADNSPLHF. The CDR3 DNA follows: TGTGCCAGCAGCTTAGTCATAGGGGCCGATAATTCACCCCTCCACTTT. The chain recombines TRBV7-9 with TRBJ1-6; the D gene is possibly TRBD1 (5 bases). The CDR3 loop spans 16 amino acids. Germline CDR1 is SEHNR and CDR2 is FQNEAQ (reference sequence). V was trimmed by 1 base and J by 5 bases, leaving 12 bases between them.

The CDR3: CSVTGGWGMNTEAFF. The CDR3 DNA follows: TGCAGCGTTACAGGGGGCTGGGGAATGAACACTGAAGCTTTCTTT. This chain connects TRBV29-1 to TRBJ1-1; 9 nucleotides align to TRBD1. The CDR3 is made up of 15 amino acids. From germline, CDR1 is SQVTM and CDR2 ANQGSEA. Trimming at V came to 5 bases and at J to 0 bases, leaving 7 bases not matched to a gene.

The rearrangement uses TRBV4-3 and TRBJ2-1; D is perhaps TRBD2 (6 bases). V lost 0 bases and J lost 10, with 13 bases in between. The CDR3 runs 14 residues. CDR1 is LGHNA, CDR2 YSLEER, per germline. In DNA, the CDR3 is TGCGCCAGCAGCCAAGATGGGTCGGGGGTGGAGCAGTTCTTC. Protein sequence: CASSQDGSGVEQFF.